The 29 T cell receptor beta chains below were found in one sample sequenced in a study of T cell changes during pregnancy in multiple sclerosis. The assay was immunoSEQ multiplex PCR, and TCRdb's table has in-frame clones only and misses some. The table records around 69,000 clones, about 92% of them present only once. The material sequenced was peripheral blood, taken in the first trimester of pregnancy. The receptors come from a female donor with multiple sclerosis, enrolled in a pregnancy study.

This chain uses TRBV1 with TRBJ2-5; whether TRBD2, the table's D call, matches the DNA was not checked. TRBV1 is given as a pseudogene. The CDR3 length is 17 residues. As DNA, the CDR3 is TGCACCAGCAGCCAAGAGGGCCTAGCGGGTGCCCAAGAGACCCAGTACTTC. Its protein product is CTSSQEGLAGAQETQYF.

This chain connects TRBV5-6 to TRBJ2-4; 9 bases match TRBD2. CDR1 is SGHDT, CDR2 YYEEEE, per germline. The CDR3 totals 15 residues. The trim removed 2 bases at V and 8 bases at J, leaving 8 bases unmatched. CDR3 residues: CASSFTGSGRDIQYF. The CDR3 DNA reads TGTGCCAGCAGCTTTACAGGTAGCGGGAGAGACATTCAGTACTTC.

The chain is built from TRBV5-1 and TRBJ1-1, with D perhaps TRBD1 (5 bases). Germline V CDR1 and CDR2: SGHRS, YFSETQ. The CDR3 spans 15 residues. V gave up 0 bases and J gave up 2 bases, with 11 bases separating them. The CDR3: CASSLAGSLNTEAFF. The CDR3 nucleotides read TGCGCCAGCAGCTTGGCAGGGTCCTTAAACACTGAAGCTTTCTTT.

The J gene is TRBJ2-3, the V gene TRBV25-1, with 8 bases matching TRBD2. Trimming took 4 bases from V and 6 from J; bases not matched to a gene: 9. The CDR3 contains 15 residues. Germline lookup yields CDR1 MGHDK and CDR2 SYGVNS. CDR3 sequence (DNA): TGTGCCAGCAGTGGCAGCGGGAGAAATAAGGATACGCAGTATTTT. It encodes CASSGSGRNKDTQYF.

The chain uses TRBV14 and TRBJ2-3, with TRBD1 matching over 9 bases. The CDR3 is 14 residues long. The trim removed 6 bases at V and 4 bases at J, leaving 5 bases unmatched. Germline V gene sequence: CDR1 SGHDN, CDR2 FVKESK. CDR3 sequence: CASSWDRAPDTQYF. The CDR3 DNA follows: TGTGCCAGCAGTTGGGACAGGGCGCCAGATACGCAGTATTTT.

This chain uses TRBV7-9 with TRBJ2-2, with 8 positions matching TRBD2. This CDR3 is 17 amino acids long. V dropped 4 bases and J dropped 4; count of bases not matched to a gene: 11. Per germline, CDR1 SEHNR and CDR2 FQNEAQ (reference sequence). CDR3 sequence reads: CASSSPGGGSITGELFF. As DNA, the CDR3 is TGTGCCAGCAGCTCGCCGGGGGGGGGTAGTATCACCGGGGAGCTGTTTTTT.

The chain uses TRBV7-8 and TRBJ1-5; D unresolved. Trimming removed 1 base from V and 0 bases from J, with 7 bases in between. CDR3 length: 15 amino acids. Looked up from germline, CDR1 is SGHVS and CDR2 is FQNEAQ. The CDR3 protein is CASSLVGGSNQPQHF. DNA for the CDR3: TGTGCCAGCAGCTTAGTAGGCGGTAGCAATCAGCCCCAGCATTTT.

This chain links TRBV2 with TRBJ2-2, with TRBD1 matching over 10 bases. J lost 2 bases, V lost 7 bases, and 7 bases had no gene match. This CDR3 contains 16 residues. Germline V gives CDR1 SNHLY, CDR2 FYNNEI. In DNA, the CDR3 is TGTGCCAGCAAATATGACAGGGGGCAAAACACCGGGGAGCTGTTTTTT. Translation gives CASKYDRGQNTGELFF. Using reference TRBV2 and TRBJ2-2 for the parts outside the CDR3, the full variable domain is EPEVTQTPSHQVTQMGQEVILRCVPISNHLYFYWYRQILGQKVEFLVSFYNNEISEKSEIFDDQFSVERPDGSNFTLKIRSTKLEDSAMYFCASKYDRGQNTGELFFGEGSRLTVL.

The rearrangement joins TRBV7-9 to TRBJ1-2; 8 positions agree with TRBD1. Germline CDR1 SEHNR, CDR2 FQNEAQ (reference sequence). J gave up 8 bases and V 2 bases, and 4 bases lay outside the gene matches. The CDR3 is 13 residues long. CDR3 sequence (DNA): TGTGCCAGCAGCTTACAGGGGGCGCGGGGCTACACCTTC. This sequence encodes CASSLQGARGYTF.

The table lists this clone with a few counts. The genes are TRBV11-2 and TRBJ2-7; 8 nucleotides agree with TRBD1. The germline CDR1 and CDR2 sequences are SGHAT and FQNNGV. This CDR3 has 14 amino acids. The trim removed 1 base at V and 3 bases at J, leaving 2 bases unmatched. This CDR3 reads CASSLGQGNYEQYF. CDR3 DNA sequence: TGTGCCAGCAGCTTAGGACAGGGGAACTACGAGCAGTACTTC.

V is TRBV7-3 and J is TRBJ2-3; D is perhaps TRBD2 (6 bases). V shed 8 bases and J shed 6 bases, with 18 bases lying between them. CDR3 length: 14 residues. The germline V gene encodes CDR1 SGHTA and CDR2 FQGTGA. The CDR3 DNA reads as TGTGCCAGCCGGAGGGCAGGAGGAGCGGATACGCAGTATTTT. The encoded protein is CASRRAGGADTQYF.

This chain uses TRBV19 with TRBJ1-4, with TRBD1 identical over 8 bases. Germline trimming cut 5 bases from V and 8 bases from J; bases unmatched to any gene: 10. The length of the CDR3 is 15 residues. The germline CDR1 and CDR2 sequences are LNHDA and SQIVND (reference sequence). In nucleotides, the CDR3 is TGTGCCAGTAGTGGACAGGGTGCTTTAGGAGAAAAACTGTTTTTT. This encodes CASSGQGALGEKLFF. The variable domain in full, completed from reference TRBV19 and TRBJ1-4, reads DGGITQSPKYLFRKEGQNVTLSCEQNLNHDAMYWYRQDPGQGLRLIYYSQIVNDFQKGDIAEGYSVSREKKESFPLTVTSAQKNPTAFYLCASSGQGALGEKLFFGSGTQLSVL.

This clone has a single count. This CDR3 is CSVITSGSWTDTQYF. The CDR3, as DNA: TGCAGCGTAATAACTAGCGGGAGTTGGACAGATACGCAGTATTTT. The chain employs TRBV29-1 and TRBJ2-3; TRBD2 aligns across 11 bases. Germline V gene sequence: CDR1 SQVTM, CDR2 ANQGSEA. This CDR3 spans 15 amino acids. V lost 6 bases to trimming and J lost 3 bases; unmatched junction nucleotides: 8.

The chain employs TRBV2 and TRBJ1-1; D gene unclear. Trimming took off 6 bases at V and 0 bases at J, with 5 bases between the two ends. Germline CDR1 reads SNHLY; CDR2 reads FYNNEI. The CDR3 is made up of 12 amino acids. CDR3 coding DNA: TGTGCCAGCAGGCGGATGAACACTGAAGCTTTCTTT. Residues: CASRRMNTEAFF.

V is TRBV29-1 and J is TRBJ1-4; D not certain. The germline CDR1 and CDR2 sequences are SQVTM and ANQGSEA. Trimming pared 1 base from V and 12 bases from J, leaving 15 bases between. CDR3 length: 13 amino acids. The CDR3 loop reads CSVEGLGRSELFF. CDR3 coding DNA: TGCAGCGTTGAAGGGTTGGGCCGCTCGGAACTGTTTTTT.

This chain joins TRBV19 and TRBJ2-7, with TRBD2 as a possible D gene (6 bases). V lost 3 bases, J lost 4 bases, and 10 bases lay in between. This CDR3 region has 13 residues. Germline V gene data show CDR1 as LNHDA and CDR2 as SQIVND (reference sequence). The CDR3 DNA is TGTGCCAGTAGTATTGGAGGGGAGTACGAGCAGTACTTC. It is translated as CASSIGGEYEQYF.

This chain uses TRBV6-5 with TRBJ2-5; 7 bases are a match to TRBD1. The germline gives CDR1 MNHEY, CDR2 SVGAGI. CDR3 length equals 13 residues. J gave up 3 bases and V 5 bases, and 3 bases lay outside the gene matches. The CDR3 loop is CASSTGTEETQYF. CDR3 nucleotides: TGTGCCAGCAGTACCGGGACAGAAGAGACCCAGTACTTC.

Here the CDR3 DNA reads TGTGCCAGTAGTATGGGTCTAGCGGGAGTAACCGAGCAGTACTTC. As protein: CASSMGLAGVTEQYF. The J gene is TRBJ2-7, the V gene TRBV19, with 10 bases lining up with TRBD2. Germline loops: CDR1 LNHDA, CDR2 SQIVND (reference sequence). The length of the CDR3 is 15 residues. Germline trimming cut 3 bases from V and 6 bases from J; bases unmatched to any gene: 8.

V gene TRBV19 combines with J gene TRBJ1-1, with D hard to call. Germline CDR1 LNHDA, CDR2 SQIVND (reference sequence). The CDR3 has 13 amino acids. V was cut by 7 bases and J by 6 bases, with 15 bases left in between. In DNA, the CDR3 is TGTGCCAGTACTTACAGTCTTCAGGCTGAAGCTTTCTTT. As protein: CASTYSLQAEAFF.

This chain connects TRBV27 to TRBJ2-1; 10 nucleotides agree with TRBD2. V shed 8 bases, J shed 0 bases, and the junction held 1 base outside the gene matches. The CDR3 is made up of 14 amino acids. Germline lookup yields CDR1 MNHEY and CDR2 SMNVEV (reference sequence). The CDR3 reads CASASGSSYNEQFF. CDR3 sequence (DNA): TGTGCCAGCGCTAGCGGGAGCTCCTACAATGAGCAGTTCTTC.

This chain uses TRBV29-1 with TRBJ2-5; possibly TRBD1 for D (5 bases). V lost 3 bases, J lost 3 bases, and 11 bases lay in between. Germline lookup yields CDR1 SQVTM and CDR2 ANQGSEA. This CDR3 contains 13 residues. Here the CDR3 reads CSVEQGVEETQYF. DNA for the CDR3: TGCAGCGTTGAGCAAGGGGTCGAAGAGACCCAGTACTTC.

This chain uses TRBV4-1 with TRBJ1-2; D possibly corresponds to TRBD1 (5 bases). The CDR3 is 14 amino acids. CDR1 is MGHRA and CDR2 is YSYEKL in the germline V gene. Trimming removed 0 bases from V and 4 bases from J, with 9 bases in between. Here the CDR3 DNA reads TGCGCCAGCAGCCAAGATGCGGGGCCCTATGGCTACACCTTC. Its translation: CASSQDAGPYGYTF.

This clone has a single count. The rearrangement joins TRBV6-1 to TRBJ2-7; D remains unclear. CDR1 and CDR2 from the germline V gene are MNHNS and SASEGT. V was pared by 4 bases and J by 0 bases, with 13 bases between. There are 15 residues in the CDR3. As DNA, the CDR3 is TGTGCCAGCAGTGGAGACACCCTGAGCTCCTACGAGCAGTACTTC. It is translated as CASSGDTLSSYEQYF.

The chain links TRBV19 to TRBJ2-7; 9 bases fit TRBD1. From germline, CDR1 is LNHDA and CDR2 SQIVND (reference sequence). V shed 11 bases and J 3 bases; nucleotides not matched to a gene: 8. CDR3 length equals 13 residues. The CDR3 loop is CAAGTGRDYEQYF. CDR3 bases: TGTGCCGCAGGGACAGGGAGGGACTACGAGCAGTACTTC.

The genes are TRBV5-6 and TRBJ2-3, with TRBD1 identical over 9 bases. V shed 5 bases, J shed 3 bases, and the junction held 7 bases outside the gene matches. The V gene's germline CDR1 is SGHDT and CDR2 YYEEEE. This CDR3 region has 15 residues. CDR3 loop: CASRSRGTGTDTQYF. CDR3 nucleotide sequence: TGTGCCAGCAGATCCAGAGGGACAGGGACAGATACGCAGTATTTT.

The chain has TRBV5-6 and TRBJ2-4; no clear D. Germline V lookup: CDR1 SGHDT, CDR2 YYEEEE. This CDR3 contains 13 residues. V was shortened by 4 bases and J by 4 bases, with 9 bases between the two germline ends. CDR3 residues: CASSPRRKNIQYF. CDR3 bases: TGTGCCAGCAGCCCCAGGCGAAAAAACATTCAGTACTTC.

The chain joins TRBV21-1 to TRBJ2-1; the table's TRBD2 call for D was not verified on the DNA. TRBV21-1 is shown as a pseudogene. The CDR3 is 17 amino acids. Written as DNA, the CDR3 is TGTGCCAGTCCCAATCGGGGTAGCGGGAGGTGTTACAATGAGCAGTTCTTC. Translated, it gives CASPNRGSGRCYNEQFF.

The chain links TRBV7-9 to TRBJ2-5; D is uncertain. The CDR3 is made up of 12 amino acids. Deletions cut 1 base from V and 7 bases from J, with 7 bases between. CDR1 and CDR2 from the germline V gene are SEHNR and FQNEAQ (reference sequence). CDR3 in DNA: TGTGCCAGCAGCTTAGATTATTGGACCCAGTACTTC. Translated, it gives CASSLDYWTQYF.

This clone came up once. The chain couples TRBV28 to TRBJ1-5; 7 bases agree with TRBD1. J lost 4 bases, V lost 7 bases, and 10 bases had no gene match. The CDR3 has 15 residues. Per germline, CDR1 MDHEN and CDR2 SYDVKM. The CDR3 is CASNSWDRGNQPQHF. The DNA of the CDR3 is TGTGCCAGCAATTCATGGGACAGAGGGAATCAGCCCCAGCATTTT.